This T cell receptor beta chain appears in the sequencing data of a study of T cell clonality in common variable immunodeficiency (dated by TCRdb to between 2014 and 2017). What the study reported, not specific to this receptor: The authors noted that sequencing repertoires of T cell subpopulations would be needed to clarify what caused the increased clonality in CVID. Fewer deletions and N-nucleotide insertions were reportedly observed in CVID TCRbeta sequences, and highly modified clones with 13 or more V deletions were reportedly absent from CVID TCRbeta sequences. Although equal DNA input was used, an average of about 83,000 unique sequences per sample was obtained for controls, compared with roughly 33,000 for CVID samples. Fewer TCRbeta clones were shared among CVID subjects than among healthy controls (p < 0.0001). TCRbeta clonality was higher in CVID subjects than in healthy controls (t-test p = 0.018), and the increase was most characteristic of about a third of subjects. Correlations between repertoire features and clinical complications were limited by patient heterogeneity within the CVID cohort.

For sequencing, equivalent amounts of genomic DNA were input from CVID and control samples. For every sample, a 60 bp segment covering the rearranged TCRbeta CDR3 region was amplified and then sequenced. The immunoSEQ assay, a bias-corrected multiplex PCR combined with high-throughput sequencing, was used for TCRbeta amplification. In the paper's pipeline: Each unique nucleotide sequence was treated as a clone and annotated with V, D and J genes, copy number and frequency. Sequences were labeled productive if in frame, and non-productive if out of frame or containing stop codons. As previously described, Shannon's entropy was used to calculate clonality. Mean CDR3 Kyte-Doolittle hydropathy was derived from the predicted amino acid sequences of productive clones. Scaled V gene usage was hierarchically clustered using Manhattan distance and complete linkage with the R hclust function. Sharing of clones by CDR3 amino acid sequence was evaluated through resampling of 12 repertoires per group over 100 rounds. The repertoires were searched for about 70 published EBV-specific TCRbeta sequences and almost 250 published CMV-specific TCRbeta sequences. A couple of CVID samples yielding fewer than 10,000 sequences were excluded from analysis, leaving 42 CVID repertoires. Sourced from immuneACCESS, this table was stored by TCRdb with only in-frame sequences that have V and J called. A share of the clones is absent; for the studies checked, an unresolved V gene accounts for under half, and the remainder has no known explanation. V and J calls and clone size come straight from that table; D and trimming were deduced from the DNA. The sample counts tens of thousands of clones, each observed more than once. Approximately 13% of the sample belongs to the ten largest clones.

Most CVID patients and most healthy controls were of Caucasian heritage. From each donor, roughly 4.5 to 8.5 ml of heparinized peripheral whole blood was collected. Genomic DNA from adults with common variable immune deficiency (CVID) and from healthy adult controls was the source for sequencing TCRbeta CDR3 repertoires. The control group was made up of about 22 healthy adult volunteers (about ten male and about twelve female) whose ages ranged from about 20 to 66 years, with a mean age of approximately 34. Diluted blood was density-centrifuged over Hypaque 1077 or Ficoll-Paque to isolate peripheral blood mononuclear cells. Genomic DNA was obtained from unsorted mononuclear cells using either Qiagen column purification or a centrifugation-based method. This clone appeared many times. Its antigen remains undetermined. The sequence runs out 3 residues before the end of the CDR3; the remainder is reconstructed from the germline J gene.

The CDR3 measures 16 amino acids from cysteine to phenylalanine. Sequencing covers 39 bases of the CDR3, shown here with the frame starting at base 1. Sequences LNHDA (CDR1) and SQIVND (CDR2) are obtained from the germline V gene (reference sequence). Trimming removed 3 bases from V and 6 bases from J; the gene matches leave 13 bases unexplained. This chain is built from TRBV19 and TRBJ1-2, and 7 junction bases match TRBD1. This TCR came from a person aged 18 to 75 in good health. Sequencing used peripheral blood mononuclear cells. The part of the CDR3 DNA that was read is TGTGCCAGTAGTATCGCCAGGGGGTACGAGTGGGATGGC. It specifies CASSIARGYEWDG. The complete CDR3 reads CASSIARGYEWDGYTF.